These T cell receptor beta chains were read from a single sample in a study of cytomegalovirus exposure and HLA in healthy donors. Profiled with immunoSEQ multiplex PCR; TCRdb holds only in-frame clones, not every one. The table has 130,000 to 150,000 clones, around 77% seen once; the top ten hold approximately 0.9%. Sequencing was carried out using PBMCs. Receptors were obtained from a young man in good health and CMV-seronegative. Both conserved end residues are part of each CDR3. The D gene is left open where the match is weak. Part of the rows lack a size; the others show once, few, many or a class for expanded clones.

cdr3_nt cdr3_aa v_call d_call j_call clone_size
TGCGCCAGCAGCCAACTAGACAGTAGCGGCTACACCTTC CASSQLDSSGYTF TRBV4-3 - TRBJ1-2 -
TGTGCCACCAGCGGGTTGACAGGGCATCAATACGAGCAGTACTTC CATSGLTGHQYEQYF TRBV15 TRBD1 TRBJ2-7 -
TGTGCCAGCAGCGGACAACAGGTTTCCTATGGCTACACCTTC CASSGQQVSYGYTF TRBV6-1 - TRBJ1-2 few
TGTGCCAGCAGAGAGACAGGGGTCTCAATCTATGGCTACACCTTC CASRETGVSIYGYTF TRBV6-6 TRBD1 TRBJ1-2 -
TGCGCCAGCAGCCAAGATAGGGGGTCCGGCTATGGCTACACCTTC CASSQDRGSGYGYTF TRBV4-3 - TRBJ1-2 -
TGTGCCAGCAGTCTGATTAGGACAGGGGGGATTAATGAAAAACTGTTTTTT CASSLIRTGGINEKLFF TRBV27 TRBD1 TRBJ1-4 -
TGTGCCTGGGACAGGGGGTCGTACATTCAGTACTTC CAWDRGSYIQYF TRBV30 TRBD1 TRBJ2-4 -
TGTGCCAGCAGCGCGACTAGCGGGGGGGGTCTTTCCTACGAGCAGTACTTC CASSATSGGGLSYEQYF TRBV9 TRBD2 TRBJ2-7 -
TGTGCCAGCAGCCTTACAGATACGCAGTATTTT CASSLTDTQYF TRBV9 - TRBJ2-3 -
TGTGCCAGTAGTCCGGGACTGTTTTGGACTGAAGCTTTCTTT CASSPGLFWTEAFF TRBV19 - TRBJ1-1 -
TGCGCCAGCAGCCAAGACTCTGAGGAGGACAGGGCTTACAATGAGCAGTTCTTC CASSQDSEEDRAYNEQFF TRBV4-3 TRBD1 TRBJ2-1 -
TGTGCCAGCAGCTTAGGGACAGGGCAAGGGACCCAGTACTTC CASSLGTGQGTQYF TRBV11-1 TRBD1 TRBJ2-5 -
TGTGCCAGCAGCCAAGATATATTCCCCTACGAGCAGTACTTC CASSQDIFPYEQYF TRBV4-2 - TRBJ2-7 -
TGTGCCAGCAGCAAACAGGGGAACAATTCACCCCTCCACTTT CASSKQGNNSPLHF TRBV7-3 TRBD1 TRBJ1-6 -
TGTGCCACCAGCAGAGATCCTGGCGGGGCTCTAATGGGGGGCATTCAGTACTTC CATSRDPGGALMGGIQYF TRBV15 - TRBJ2-4 -
TGCGCCAGCAGCTGGGGGACAGGGGGGGAGACCCAGTACTTC CASSWGTGGETQYF TRBV5-1 TRBD1 TRBJ2-5 -
TGTGCCAGCAGCTTGCGACAGGGACAAAACTCCGAGCAGTACTTC CASSLRQGQNSEQYF TRBV5-4 TRBD1 TRBJ2-7 -
TGTGCCAGCAGCCAGGGTGGACAGGGCAAAGAGACCCAGTACTTC CASSQGGQGKETQYF TRBV14 TRBD1 TRBJ2-5 -
TGCAGCGTTGATGCGGGGGGAAACACCATATATTTT CSVDAGGNTIYF TRBV29-1 - TRBJ1-3 -
TGCGCCAGCAGCCAAGGTCACAACCTCTGGGACAGTTACAATGAGCAGTTCTTC CASSQGHNLWDSYNEQFF TRBV4-3 TRBD1 TRBJ2-1 -
TGCGCCAGCAGCTTGGCCGGCGGAGGGGACGCTAGCACAGATACGCAGTATTTT CASSLAGGGDASTDTQYF TRBV5-1 - TRBJ2-3 -
TGCGCCAGCAGCCCCTCGGGGACAGAGGAGACCCAGTACTTC CASSPSGTEETQYF TRBV5-1 TRBD1 TRBJ2-5 -
TGTGCCAGCACCCGGACAGGGTTGAACACTGAAGCTTTCTTT CASTRTGLNTEAFF TRBV7-9 TRBD1 TRBJ1-1 once
TGTGCCAGCAGCTTTGGACAGGGAGGAGGAGAAAAACTGTTTTTT CASSFGQGGGEKLFF TRBV7-2 TRBD1 TRBJ1-4 -
TGCGCCAGCAGGGTCAACATGAACACTGAAGCTTTCTTT CASRVNMNTEAFF TRBV5-1 - TRBJ1-1 -